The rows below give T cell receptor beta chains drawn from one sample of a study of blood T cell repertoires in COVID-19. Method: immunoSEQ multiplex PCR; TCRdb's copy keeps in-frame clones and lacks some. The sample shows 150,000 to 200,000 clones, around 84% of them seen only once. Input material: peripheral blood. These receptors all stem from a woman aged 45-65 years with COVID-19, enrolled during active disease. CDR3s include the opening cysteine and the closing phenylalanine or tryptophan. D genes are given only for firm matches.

CASSEAEGQGRYGYTF	TRBV6-1	TRBD1
CASSLEGEVNTEAFF	TRBV5-1	NA
CAWSVGGLGTDTQYF	TRBV30	TRBD2
CASSSRPEGHYEQYF	TRBV5-1	NA
CASSEYLTGKGPEQYF	TRBV25-1	NA
CASSPRDRASGNTIYF	TRBV18	TRBD1
CASASPGQVMGGYTF	TRBV19	TRBD1
CAISVQGAYGYTF	TRBV10-3	TRBD1
CASSLGGGPDTQYF	TRBV5-4	NA
CASSWDYREADTQYF	TRBV5-4	TRBD2
CASSQRLQETQYF	TRBV4-3	NA
CASSSHREGDQPQHF	TRBV6-6	NA
CASSASGTANEKLFF	TRBV5-1	TRBD1
CASSYPGGGRENEQFF	TRBV6-5	TRBD2
CASSLARPGSYNSPLHF	TRBV7-9	NA
CASSTGSPEQFF	TRBV19	NA
CATSYRQAQETQYF	TRBV15	NA
CASSPWGHQSNYGYTF	TRBV7-9	NA
CASSLANSGNGYTF	TRBV5-6	NA
CASSLEKGLAGSYEQYF	TRBV11-3	TRBD2
CASSFADSNQPQHF	TRBV7-9	NA
CASSLFAGMGTGELFF	TRBV7-6	NA
CASSRGQGEYEQYF	TRBV6-2/TRBV6-3	TRBD1
CASSLRDREEAFF	TRBV13	TRBD1
CASSLSHSRGNTDTQYF	TRBV27	NA
CASSLGLARNEQYF	TRBV11-2	TRBD2
CASSDTYGTGEIEQFF	TRBV5-1	TRBD1
CASRAGAYQETQYF	TRBV6-5	NA
CASSPGHGGGYTF	TRBV12-3/TRBV12-4	NA
CASSEARLNTEAFF	TRBV2	NA
CASSPSAGENEQYF	TRBV5-1	TRBD2
CASIQRFAGTGKTGELFF	TRBV2	TRBD1
CASSQDFTVGAGANVLTF	TRBV4-3	NA
CASSWETYSSNQPQHF	TRBV28	NA
CASSSTGVSGANVLTF	TRBV2	TRBD1
CAWPGQSITGTEAFF	TRBV30	NA
CASSVGGTANYEQYF	TRBV9	NA
CASSSRGVTYEQYF	TRBV6-2/TRBV6-3	TRBD2
CASSRTGPNQPQHF	TRBV28	NA
CASRSIGGNYGYTF	TRBV6-5	NA
CAISEAVGTGVGNTIYF	TRBV10-3	TRBD1
CATSRDSSGVGDTQYF	TRBV15	TRBD2
CASSEGGRGRTDTQYF	TRBV25-1	TRBD1
CASSRHPGNTIYF	TRBV12-3/TRBV12-4	NA
CAISENGAGRYEQYF	TRBV10-3	NA
CASSLSGEGNTEAFF	TRBV28	NA
CASSPGGSYNEQFF	TRBV6-2/TRBV6-3	TRBD2